This TCR beta chain came from a study of breast tumors, draining lymph nodes, adjacent tissues. The study's findings and limits: Data fit most tumor T cells coming from lymph node, expanding in tumor. Luminal-like breast cancer showed significantly greater tumor-nontumor repertoire similarity than basal-like breast cancer did.

TCRdb used MiXCR to reprocess the multiplex PCR reads, holding one entry per CDR3 protein. Seen here are tens of thousands of distinct CDR3 sequences, about 70% observed once, and the top ten hold about 22%. Of note for this clonotype: Its specificity is unknown.

This TCR came from a female donor with breast cancer. Some clones in this sample may be carry-over from other donors' samples. Source material: tumor-adjacent breast tissue.

The CDR3 DNA is TGTGCCAGCAGCCGGCTAGCGGCCCAAGAGACCCAGTACTTC. Its translation: CASSRLAAQETQYF. This sequence joins TRBV3-1 and TRBJ2-5; TRBD2 matches at 7 bases. Losses at the gene ends were 4 bases for V and 1 base for J; bases not matched to a gene: 3. Germline values: CDR1 LGHDT, CDR2 YNNKEL (reference sequence). This CDR3 is built from 14 residues.